This T cell receptor beta chain comes out of a study of response to subunit inactivated influenza vaccine. Using its own MiXCR run on the RT-PCR reads, TCRdb lists one record per CDR3 protein. The table has hundreds of thousands of distinct CDR3 sequences, about 18% seen once. This clonotype was seen a few times. Antigen: not known. With V trimmed by 4 bases and J by 5 bases, 6 bases remained unmatched. Germline CDR1 SGHRS, CDR2 YFSETQ. The CDR3 extends over 14 amino acids. Study conclusions and caveats: Only a handful of new T cells, the authors suggested, are recruited with each seasonal influenza vaccination.

The chain is built from TRBV5-1 and TRBJ2-3, with 8 bases identical to TRBD2. The origin of this receptor is a man aged 50 to 60 who received an inactivated influenza vaccine. The sample in question was PBMCs from blood, obtained less than 6 days after vaccination. The CDR3 sequence is CASSLGGVEDTQYF. CDR3 nucleotide sequence: TGCGCCAGCAGCCTCGGGGGGGTGGAAGATACGCAGTATTTT.